The 15 T cell receptor beta chains listed next were all sequenced from one sample in a study of T cell responses to AZD1222 COVID-19 vaccine. Profiling relied on immunoSEQ multiplex PCR, and the TCRdb table lists in-frame clones only, not all of them. The table records tens of thousands of clones, approximately 86% of them present only once. The sequencing here drew on peripheral blood, taken on day 0 of AZD1222 vaccination. These receptors all stem from an adult in good health.

This clone was detected once. The chain combines TRBV6-4 with TRBJ1-6; no firm D call. V gave up 6 bases and J gave up 0 bases, with 12 bases separating them. CDR1 is MRHNA and CDR2 is SNTAGT in the germline V gene. The CDR3 is 16 amino acids. The CDR3 region has the DNA TGTGCCAGCAGCCCCGAGGGAAGCTCCTATAATTCACCCCTCCACTTT. The encoded protein is CASSPEGSSYNSPLHF.

The V call is TRBV12-3 or TRBV12-4, the J call TRBJ2-7; D call uncertain. V was cut by 3 bases and J by 2 bases, with 8 bases left in between. The CDR3 length is 13 residues. Written as DNA, the CDR3 is TGTGCCAGCAGTTTCGCCCGGACCTACGAGCAGTACTTC. Translation gives CASSFARTYEQYF.

In nucleotides, the CDR3 is TGTGCCAGCAGCCTTGATGGGGGCCTCGGAGCTTTCTTT. The encoded protein is CASSLDGGLGAFF. The chain combines TRBV12-3 or TRBV12-4 with TRBJ1-1; a possible D gene is TRBD1 (6 bases). The CDR3 runs to 13 residues. V was pared by 6 bases and J by 10 bases, with 18 bases between.

The chain combines TRBV7-8 with TRBJ2-2, with TRBD2 matching over 8 bases. With V trimmed by 8 bases and J by 7 bases, 21 bases remained unmatched. Germline assignment: CDR1 SGHVS and CDR2 FQNEAQ. The CDR3 is 18 residues long. CDR3 DNA sequence: TGTGCCAGCGGCGGGGGAGGATCCACGGGGGGGCCCGACGGGGAGCTGTTTTTT. Translated: CASGGGGSTGGPDGELFF. Full variable domain (missing parts from reference TRBV7-8 and TRBJ2-2): GAGVSQSPRYKVAKRGQDVALRCDPISGHVSLFWYQQALGQGPEFLTYFQNEAQLDKSGLPSDRFFAERPEGSVSTLKIQRTQQEDSAVYLCASGGGGSTGGPDGELFFGEGSRLTVL.

The CDR3 coding sequence is TGTGCCAGCTCTTCTGAGGGAGGGGCAGATACGCAGTATTTT. Protein product: CASSSEGGADTQYF. This chain uses TRBV18 with TRBJ2-3, with 7 positions matching TRBD2. This CDR3 comprises 14 residues. Losses at the gene ends were 6 bases for V and 4 bases for J; bases not matched to a gene: 7. Germline loops: CDR1 KGHSH, CDR2 LQKENI.

CDR3 bases: TGTGCCAGCGGGAGTCTTCAATACAATGAGCAGTTCTTC. Translated, it gives CASGSLQYNEQFF. This rearrangement joins TRBV25-1 to TRBJ2-1, with TRBD2 as a possible D gene (5 bases). This CDR3 has 13 amino acids. The germline CDR1 and CDR2 sequences are MGHDK and SYGVNS. V was clipped by 8 bases and J by 4 bases, with 12 bases between them.

The CDR3 region has the DNA TGTGCCAGCAGCCTGCTCGGTGAAGCTTTCTTT. Amino acids: CASSLLGEAFF. The chain links TRBV7-8 to TRBJ1-1, with D uncertain. This CDR3 is 11 amino acids long. V shed 5 bases and J shed 7 bases, with 8 bases lying between them. CDR1 is SGHVS and CDR2 is FQNEAQ in the germline V gene.

This chain links TRBV6-5 with TRBJ1-4; maybe TRBD1 (6 bases). Trimming took 4 bases from V and 6 from J, leaving 12 bases between them. Germline CDR1 reads MNHEY; CDR2 reads SVGAGI. This CDR3 region has 14 residues. As DNA, the CDR3 is TGTGCCAGCAGTTTACAGGGTGGTGATGAAAAACTGTTTTTT. It is translated as CASSLQGGDEKLFF.

The chain couples TRBV20-1 to TRBJ2-3, with D possibly being TRBD2 (6 bases). The CDR3 sequence is 11 residues long. CDR1 is DFQATT and CDR2 is SNEGSKA in the germline V gene (reference sequence). Trimming took 7 bases from V and 6 from J, leaving 11 bases between them. This CDR3 is CSVARGDTQYF. The CDR3 nucleotides read TGCAGTGTGGCCCGGGGGGATACGCAGTATTTT.

The CDR3 is CASSQEIRGTGGEKLFF. The CDR3 DNA reads as TGTGCCAGCAGCCAAGAAATTCGGGGGACAGGGGGTGAAAAACTGTTTTTT. This chain links TRBV4-2 with TRBJ1-4; 11 bases line up with TRBD1. This CDR3 comprises 17 residues. In germline, CDR1 is LGHNA, CDR2 YNFKEQ. Losses at the gene ends were 0 bases for V and 7 bases for J; bases not matched to a gene: 7.

This chain links TRBV15 with TRBJ2-7; the D gene is possibly TRBD1 (5 bases). Germline CDR1 reads LNHNV; CDR2 reads YYDKDF (reference sequence). The CDR3 has 15 residues. V lost 0 bases, J lost 3 bases, and 12 bases lay in between. The CDR3 here is CATSRDVGVGYEQYF. DNA of the CDR3: TGTGCCACCAGCAGAGATGTAGGGGTCGGCTACGAGCAGTACTTC.

The chain carries TRBV5-4 and TRBJ2-7; TRBD2 matches 11 bases. J gave up 1 base and V 0 bases, and 9 bases lay outside the gene matches. This CDR3 has 18 amino acids. From germline, CDR1 is SGHNT and CDR2 YYREEE (reference sequence). The CDR3 loop is CASSLGTSGRGFSYEQYF. CDR3 nucleotide sequence: TGTGCCAGCAGCTTGGGGACTAGCGGGCGAGGGTTTTCCTACGAGCAGTACTTC.

The chain is built from TRBV4-2 and TRBJ2-7; a possible D gene is TRBD2 (5 bases). Germline CDR1 LGHNA, CDR2 YNFKEQ. The CDR3 runs to 16 residues. Trimming pared 0 bases from V and 5 bases from J, leaving 17 bases between. The CDR3: CASSQDLPGRNDEQYF. CDR3 sequence (DNA): TGTGCCAGCAGCCAAGATCTTCCGGGGAGAAACGACGAGCAGTACTTC.

The J gene is TRBJ2-7, the V gene TRBV6-5; D perhaps matches TRBD1 (5 bases). Trimming took off 8 bases at V and 1 base at J, with 18 bases between the two ends. CDR3 size: 15 residues. CDR1 and CDR2 (germline): MNHEY, SVGAGI. CDR3 amino acids: CASGELPDRSYEQYF. The DNA for the CDR3 is TGTGCCAGCGGAGAACTTCCCGACAGATCCTACGAGCAGTACTTC.

The CDR3 sequence is CATSHPSSGNTIYF. In DNA form, the CDR3 reads TGTGCCACCAGCCACCCAAGCTCTGGAAACACCATATATTTT. This chain links TRBV15 with TRBJ1-3; D ambiguous. Germline loops: CDR1 LNHNV, CDR2 YYDKDF (reference sequence). Deletions cut 5 bases from V and 0 bases from J, with 8 bases between. This CDR3 is 14 amino acids long.